Listed here are 20 T cell receptor beta chains from one sample, sequenced in a study of post-analysis software for immune sequencing data. Findings and caveats of the study: When patients were compared with controls, 4 or 5 TRBV segments were more frequent, TRBV5-6, TRBV5-1 and TRBV20-1 among them.

Antigens of these TCRs are unknown. Prepared TCR beta cDNA libraries contained unique molecular identifiers. TCRdb reprocessed the PCR reads via MiXCR and lists one record per CDR3 protein. The data show 450,000 to 700,000 distinct CDR3 sequences, 44% seen once. The sequenced material came from blood. These receptors were collected from a girl aged 10 to 17 with multiple sclerosis.

The rearrangement joins TRBV5-1 to TRBJ2-1; 8 bases agree with TRBD1. Gene TRBJ2-7 matches the end of the DNA better, so the J call may be wrong. Germline lookup yields CDR1 SGHRS and CDR2 YFSETQ. The CDR3 totals 16 residues. The CDR3 coding sequence is TGCGCCAGCAGCCCAGGGACAGGTCGAGGGGCGGCTGAGCAGTACTTC. This encodes CASSPGTGRGAAEQYF.

This clonotype was counted only a few times. The chain is built from TRBV12-3 or TRBV12-4 and TRBJ2-5; D uncertain. The CDR3 sequence is 14 residues long. The V end lost 4 bases, the J end lost 1 base, and 10 bases lay between the germline ends. The CDR3 reads CASSSLDGQETQYF. The CDR3 region has the DNA TGTGCCAGCAGTTCCCTGGACGGCCAAGAGACCCAGTACTTC.

The V call is TRBV29-1, the J call TRBJ1-2; D gene uncertain. Per the germline V gene, CDR1 is SQVTM and CDR2 is ANQGSEA. The CDR3 is 12 amino acids. Trimming took off 7 bases at V and 3 bases at J, with 12 bases between the two ends. CDR3 nucleotides: TGCAGCGCGGTCCGGGCCGACTATGGCTACACCTTC. This sequence encodes CSAVRADYGYTF.

The V and J genes are TRBV7-2 and TRBJ1-6; D not resolved. The germline gives CDR1 SGHTA, CDR2 FQGNSA. CDR3 length: 15 amino acids. Trimming removed 1 base from V and 4 bases from J, with 8 bases in between. The CDR3: CASSLVSVYNSPLHF. The CDR3 DNA reads as TGTGCCAGCAGCTTAGTGTCAGTGTATAATTCACCCCTCCACTTT.

This clonotype was observed a few times. The V and J genes are TRBV6-5 and TRBJ2-7; TRBD2 matches at 7 bases. The trim removed 2 bases at V and 3 bases at J, leaving 7 bases unmatched. The CDR3 is made up of 15 amino acids. CDR1 MNHEY and CDR2 SVGAGI come from the germline V gene. CDR3 sequence reads: CASSYRLAAVYEQYF. As DNA, the CDR3 is TGTGCCAGCAGTTACCGGCTAGCGGCCGTCTACGAGCAGTACTTC.

This clonotype was counted ten times or more. This chain links TRBV3-1 with TRBJ2-3; no clear D. Deletions cut 0 bases from V and 5 bases from J, with 9 bases between. Germline CDR1 is LGHDT and CDR2 is YNNKEL (reference sequence). The CDR3 extends over 14 amino acids. The CDR3, as DNA: TGTGCCAGCAGCCAAGATCAGGCCGAAGATACGCAGTATTTT. Its translation: CASSQDQAEDTQYF.

V is TRBV6-5 and J is TRBJ2-7; 7 positions agree with TRBD1. After removal of 3 bases from V and 0 bases from J, the junction contained 8 bases not matched to a gene. The CDR3 extends over 16 amino acids. Germline V gene data show CDR1 as MNHEY and CDR2 as SVGAGI. The CDR3 region has the DNA TGTGCCAGCAGTTATTCGACAGGGCTTCCCTCCTACGAGCAGTACTTC. Its translation: CASSYSTGLPSYEQYF.

The gene calls are TRBV12-3 or TRBV12-4 and TRBJ2-1; D gene uncertain. The CDR3 covers 14 residues. The germline V and J ends were trimmed by 7 bases and 8 bases, with 18 bases remaining between them. The CDR3 DNA reads TGTGCCAGCACCGACTTTCCGTGGATCGATGAGCAGTTCTTC. Encoded protein: CASTDFPWIDEQFF.

V usage is TRBV15 and J usage is TRBJ2-3, with D perhaps being TRBD1 or TRBD2 (5 bases each). V lost 5 bases and J lost 4, with 19 bases in between. The CDR3 spans 16 residues. Germline V gives CDR1 LNHNV, CDR2 YYDKDF (reference sequence). The CDR3 nucleotides read TGTGCCACCAGCGGACCCGCGTCGAGAGGGGCAGATACGCAGTATTTT. This gives the protein CATSGPASRGADTQYF.

The rearrangement links TRBV20-1 to TRBJ2-1; 11 nucleotides match TRBD2. CDR1 is DFQATT and CDR2 is SNEGSKA in the germline V gene (reference sequence). V lost 2 bases to trimming and J lost 0 bases; unmatched junction nucleotides: 3. The CDR3 consists of 16 residues. CDR3 loop: CSARRLAGHSYNEQFF. CDR3 nucleotide sequence: TGCAGTGCTAGAAGACTAGCGGGACACTCCTACAATGAGCAGTTCTTC.

This clonotype was seen more than once but under ten times. Here the CDR3 reads CASTHSGLAGGYNEQFF. CDR3 nucleotide sequence: TGTGCCAGCACCCACTCGGGACTAGCGGGAGGATACAATGAGCAGTTCTTC. The rearrangement uses TRBV27 and TRBJ2-1; the match to TRBD2 covers 15 bases. J lost 4 bases, V lost 7 bases, and 8 bases had no gene match. Germline V gives CDR1 MNHEY, CDR2 SMNVEV (reference sequence). The CDR3 is 17 amino acids.

At least ten counts were recorded for this clonotype. V and J are TRBV7-6 and TRBJ2-1, with TRBD2 matching over 15 bases. The germline V gene has CDR1 SGHVS and CDR2 FNYEAQ. The CDR3 loop spans 16 amino acids. V dropped 4 bases and J dropped 8; count of bases not matched to a gene: 6. The CDR3 sequence: CASSSGLAGGSHEQFF. CDR3 sequence (DNA): TGTGCCAGCAGCTCAGGACTAGCGGGAGGGAGCCATGAGCAGTTCTTC. The whole variable domain, remainder taken from reference TRBV7-6 and TRBJ2-1, is GAGVSQSPRYKVTKRGQDVALRCDPISGHVSLYWYRQALGQGPEFLTYFNYEAQQDKSGLPNDRFSAERPEGSISTLTIQRTEQRDSAMYRCASSSGLAGGSHEQFFGPGTRLTVL.

This clonotype occurred a few times. The chain links TRBV25-1 to TRBJ2-7, with a weak D call TRBD2 (5 bases). V dropped 4 bases and J dropped 0 bases, with 13 bases sitting between them. The CDR3 length is 15 residues. The V gene's germline CDR1 is MGHDK and CDR2 SYGVNS. CDR3 sequence: CASSVGGSLSYEQYF. The CDR3 coding sequence is TGTGCCAGCAGTGTAGGAGGCAGCCTCTCCTACGAGCAGTACTTC.

This chain links TRBV19 with TRBJ2-1; 9 bases fit TRBD2. The trim removed 7 bases at V and 7 bases at J, leaving 14 bases unmatched. The CDR3 has 16 residues. Germline values: CDR1 LNHDA, CDR2 SQIVND (reference sequence). The DNA for the CDR3 is TGTGCCAGTACCCGCTTAGCGGGGGAATCCGGGAATGAGCAGTTCTTC. This translates into CASTRLAGESGNEQFF.

The chain uses TRBV10-3 and TRBJ2-3; a possible D gene is TRBD2 (5 bases). In germline, CDR1 is ENHRY, CDR2 SYGVKD. This CDR3 spans 13 amino acids. Trimming pared 10 bases from V and 3 bases from J, leaving 14 bases between. The CDR3: CASRGADTDTQYF. DNA of the CDR3: TGTGCCAGTCGGGGAGCGGATACAGATACGCAGTATTTT.

The chain has TRBV30 and TRBJ2-1, with TRBD2 matching 7 bases. In germline, CDR1 is GTSNPN, CDR2 SVGIG (reference sequence). CDR3 size: 15 residues. Germline trimming cut 2 bases from V and 2 bases from J; bases unmatched to any gene: 6. The CDR3 DNA is TGTGCCTGGAGTACTATGGGAGGGCCCTACAATGAGCAGTTCTTC. This gives the protein CAWSTMGGPYNEQFF. The full variable domain, with the rest looked up from reference TRBV30 and TRBJ2-1, is SQTIHQWPATLVQPVGSPLSLECTVEGTSNPNLYWYRQAAGRGLQLLFYSVGIGQISSEVPQNLSASRPQDRQFILSSKKLLLSDSGFYLCAWSTMGGPYNEQFFGPGTRLTVL.

The rearrangement links TRBV5-8 to TRBJ1-6; maybe TRBD1 (5 bases). Germline V gene lookup returns CDR1 SGHTS and CDR2 YDEGEE. Trimming left V 3 bases short and J 9 bases short, with 16 bases between. The CDR3 is 15 amino acids. The DNA for the CDR3 is TGTGCCAGCAGCTACACAGGTCGCCTGACTTCACCCCTCCACTTT. Protein product: CASSYTGRLTSPLHF.

The genes are TRBV5-1 and TRBJ2-5; 7 bases agree with TRBD1. This CDR3 has 15 residues. J lost 1 base, V lost 0 bases, and 3 bases had no gene match. The germline CDR1 and CDR2 sequences are SGHRS and YFSETQ. This CDR3 is CASSLVAGGQETQYF. CDR3 coding DNA: TGCGCCAGCAGCTTGGTGGCAGGGGGCCAAGAGACCCAGTACTTC.

The V and J genes are TRBV6-5 and TRBJ2-7; the D is unclear. Trimming took 0 bases from V and 6 from J, leaving 9 bases between them. The CDR3 has 13 amino acids. Germline V lookup: CDR1 MNHEY, CDR2 SVGAGI. In DNA form, the CDR3 reads TGTGCCAGCAGTTACTCGGCAGCCACCGAGCAGTACTTC. This translates into CASSYSAATEQYF.

The chain uses TRBV27 and TRBJ1-1; possibly TRBD1 for D (6 bases). CDR1 is MNHEY and CDR2 is SMNVEV in the germline V gene (reference sequence). This CDR3 is 14 amino acids long. V was cut by 6 bases and J by 1 base, with 12 bases left in between. The CDR3 nucleotides are TGTGCCAGCAGGATCCAGGGGAGGAACACTGAAGCTTTCTTT. This codes for CASRIQGRNTEAFF.